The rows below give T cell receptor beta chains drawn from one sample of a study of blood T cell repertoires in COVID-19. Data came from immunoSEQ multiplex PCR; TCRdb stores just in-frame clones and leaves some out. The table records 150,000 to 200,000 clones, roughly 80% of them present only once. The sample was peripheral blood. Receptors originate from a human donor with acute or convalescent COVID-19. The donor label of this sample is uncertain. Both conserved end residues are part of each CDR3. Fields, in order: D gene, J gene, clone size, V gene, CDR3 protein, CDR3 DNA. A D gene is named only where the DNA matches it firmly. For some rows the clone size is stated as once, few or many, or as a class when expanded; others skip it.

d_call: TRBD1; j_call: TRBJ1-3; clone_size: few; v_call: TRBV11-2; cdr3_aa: CASSSRDSSSGNTIYF; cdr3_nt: TGTGCCAGCAGCTCCCGGGACAGCTCCTCTGGAAACACCATATATTTT
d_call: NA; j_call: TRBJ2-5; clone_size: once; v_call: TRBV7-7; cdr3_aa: CASSLLGATKKETQYF; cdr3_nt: TGTGCTAGCAGCCTTCTTGGGGCCACAAAAAAGGAGACCCAGTACTTC
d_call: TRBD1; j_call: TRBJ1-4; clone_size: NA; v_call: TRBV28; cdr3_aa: CATSIPGQANEKLFF; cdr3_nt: TGTGCCACCTCAATTCCGGGACAGGCTAATGAAAAACTGTTTTTT
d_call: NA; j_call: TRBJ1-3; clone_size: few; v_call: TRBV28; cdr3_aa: CASSDPGSLHSGNTIYF; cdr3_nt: TGTGCCAGCAGTGACCCGGGGTCCCTTCACTCTGGAAACACCATATATTTT
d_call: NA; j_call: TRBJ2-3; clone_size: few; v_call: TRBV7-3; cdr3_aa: CASSVGLAGTQYF; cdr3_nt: TGTGCCAGCAGCGTGGGCCTCGCCGGCACGCAGTATTTT
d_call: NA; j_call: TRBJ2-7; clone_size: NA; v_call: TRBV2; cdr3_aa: CASTIARRDEQYF; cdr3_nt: TGTGCCAGCACAATCGCGCGCAGGGACGAGCAGTACTTC
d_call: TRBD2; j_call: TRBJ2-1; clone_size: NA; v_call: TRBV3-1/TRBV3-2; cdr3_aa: CASSQDVGGGPSSSYNEQFF; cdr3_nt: TGTGCCAGCAGCCAAGATGTGGGGGGAGGGCCCTCCAGCTCCTACAATGAGCAGTTCTTC
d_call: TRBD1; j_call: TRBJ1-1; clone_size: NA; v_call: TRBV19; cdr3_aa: CASSMVGDRGPNTEAFF; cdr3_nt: TGTGCCAGTAGTATGGTAGGGGACAGGGGGCCGAACACTGAAGCTTTCTTT
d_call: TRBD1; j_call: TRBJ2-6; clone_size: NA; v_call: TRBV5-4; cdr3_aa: CASSLAGGSLGANVLTF; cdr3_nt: TGTGCCAGCAGCTTGGCAGGGGGCTCTCTGGGGGCCAACGTCCTGACTTTC
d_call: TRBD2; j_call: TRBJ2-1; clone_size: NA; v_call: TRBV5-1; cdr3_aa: CASRQVRGGADEQFF; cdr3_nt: TGCGCCAGCAGACAAGTACGCGGGGGGGCCGATGAGCAGTTCTTC
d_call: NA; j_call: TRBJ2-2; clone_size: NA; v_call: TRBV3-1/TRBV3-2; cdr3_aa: CASSQGRTGELFF; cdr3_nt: TGTGCCAGCAGCCAAGGTCGGACCGGGGAGCTGTTTTTT
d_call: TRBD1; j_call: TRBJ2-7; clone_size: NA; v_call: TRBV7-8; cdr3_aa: CASSLIRDRGTYEQYF; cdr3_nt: TGTGCCAGCAGCCTAATCCGGGACAGGGGTACCTACGAGCAGTACTTC
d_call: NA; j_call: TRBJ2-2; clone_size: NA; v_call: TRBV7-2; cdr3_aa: CASSLGRGANTGELFF; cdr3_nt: TGTGCCAGCAGCTTAGGTCGGGGGGCCAACACCGGGGAGCTGTTTTTT
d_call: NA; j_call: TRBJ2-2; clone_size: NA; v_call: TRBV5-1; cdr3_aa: CASLGQFTGELFF; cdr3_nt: TGCGCCAGCCTCGGACAGTTCACCGGGGAGCTGTTTTTT
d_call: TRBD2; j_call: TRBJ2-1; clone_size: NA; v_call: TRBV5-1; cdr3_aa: CASSLGGTSGRPYNEQFF; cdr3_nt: TGCGCCAGCAGCTTGGGGGGAACTAGCGGGAGGCCCTACAATGAGCAGTTCTTC
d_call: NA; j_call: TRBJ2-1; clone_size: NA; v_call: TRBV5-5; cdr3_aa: CASSPLQESYNEQFF; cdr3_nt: TGTGCCAGCAGCCCGTTACAGGAATCCTACAATGAGCAGTTCTTC
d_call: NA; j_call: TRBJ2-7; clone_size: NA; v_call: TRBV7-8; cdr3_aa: CASSPRPPDGIISYEQYF; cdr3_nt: TGTGCCAGCAGCCCCAGACCTCCCGACGGGATTATTTCCTACGAGCAGTACTTC
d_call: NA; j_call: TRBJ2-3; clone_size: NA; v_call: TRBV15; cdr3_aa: CATSGIPGLSTDTQYF; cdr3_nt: TGTGCCACCAGCGGAATACCAGGGTTGAGCACAGATACGCAGTATTTT
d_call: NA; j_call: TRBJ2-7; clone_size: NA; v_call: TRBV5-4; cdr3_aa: CASRRQASYEQYF; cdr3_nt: TGTGCCAGCAGACGACAGGCTAGCTACGAGCAGTACTTC
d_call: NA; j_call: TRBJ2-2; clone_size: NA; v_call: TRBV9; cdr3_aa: CASSVAGENTGELFF; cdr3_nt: TGTGCCAGCAGCGTAGCAGGGGAGAACACCGGGGAGCTGTTTTTT
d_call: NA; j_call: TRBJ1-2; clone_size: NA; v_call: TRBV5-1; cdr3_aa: CASSLDRGAEGYTF; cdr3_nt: TGCGCCAGCAGCTTGGACCGGGGGGCGGAGGGCTACACCTTC
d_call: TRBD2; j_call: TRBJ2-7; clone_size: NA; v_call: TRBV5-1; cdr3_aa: CASGPGLAAYEQYF; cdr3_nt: TGCGCCAGCGGACCGGGACTAGCGGCCTACGAGCAGTACTTC
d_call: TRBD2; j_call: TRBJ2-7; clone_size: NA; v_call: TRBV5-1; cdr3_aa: CASSPNSGTSVYEQYF; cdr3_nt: TGCGCCAGCAGCCCGAACTCCGGGACTAGCGTCTACGAGCAGTACTTC
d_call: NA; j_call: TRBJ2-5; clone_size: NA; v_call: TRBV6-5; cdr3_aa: CASRVRGTAQETQYF; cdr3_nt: TGTGCCTCAAGGGTTCGCGGGACTGCCCAAGAGACCCAGTACTTC
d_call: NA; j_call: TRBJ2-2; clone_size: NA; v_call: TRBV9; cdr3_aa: CASSVGPGHTGELFF; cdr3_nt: TGTGCCAGCAGCGTAGGGCCAGGGCATACCGGGGAGCTGTTTTTT
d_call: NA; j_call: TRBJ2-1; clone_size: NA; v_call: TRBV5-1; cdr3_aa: CASSLGGLINNEQFF; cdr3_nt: TGCGCCAGCAGCCTCGGGGGACTGATTAACAATGAGCAGTTCTTC
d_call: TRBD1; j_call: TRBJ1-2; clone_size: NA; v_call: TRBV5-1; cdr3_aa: CASSLGQGSYGYTF; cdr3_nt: TGCGCCAGCAGCTTGGGACAGGGATCCTATGGCTACACCTTC
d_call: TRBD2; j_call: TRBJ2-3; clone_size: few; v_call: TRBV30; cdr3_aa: CAWIAGGGTDTQYF; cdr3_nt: TGTGCCTGGATAGCGGGGGGGGGCACAGATACGCAGTATTTT
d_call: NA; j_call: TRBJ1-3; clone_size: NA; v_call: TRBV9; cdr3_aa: CASSVDSRNTIYF; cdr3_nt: TGTGCCAGCAGCGTAGACAGCAGAAACACCATATATTTT
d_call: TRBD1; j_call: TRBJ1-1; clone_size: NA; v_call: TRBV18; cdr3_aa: CASSSTGQGNTEAFF; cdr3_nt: TGTGCCAGCTCATCGACAGGACAGGGGAACACTGAAGCTTTCTTT
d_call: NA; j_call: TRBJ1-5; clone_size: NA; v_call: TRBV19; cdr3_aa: CASSPSRTGNQPQHF; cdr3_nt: TGTGCCAGTAGTCCCTCTCGGACGGGAAATCAGCCCCAGCATTTT
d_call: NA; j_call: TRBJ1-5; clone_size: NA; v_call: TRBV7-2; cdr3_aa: CASSLGGAGGNQPQHF; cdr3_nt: TGTGCCAGCAGCTTAGGAGGCGCAGGAGGGAATCAGCCCCAGCATTTT
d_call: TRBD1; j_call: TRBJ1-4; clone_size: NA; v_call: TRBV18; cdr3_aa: CASSPQGTGMRNEKLFF; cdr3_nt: TGTGCCAGCTCACCACAAGGGACAGGGATGAGAAATGAAAAACTGTTTTTT
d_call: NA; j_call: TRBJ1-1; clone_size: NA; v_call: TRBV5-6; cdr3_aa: CASSLIQGNTEAFF; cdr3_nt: TGTGCCAGCAGCTTAATCCAGGGCAACACTGAAGCTTTCTTT
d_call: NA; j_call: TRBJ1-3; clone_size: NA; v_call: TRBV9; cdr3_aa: CASSVYSPSSGNTIYF; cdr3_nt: TGTGCCAGCAGCGTATACAGCCCCAGCTCTGGAAACACCATATATTTT
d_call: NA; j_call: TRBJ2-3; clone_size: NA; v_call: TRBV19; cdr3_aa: CASTRGDVKRGDTQYF; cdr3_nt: TGTGCCAGTACCCGCGGGGATGTTAAAAGAGGGGATACGCAGTATTTT
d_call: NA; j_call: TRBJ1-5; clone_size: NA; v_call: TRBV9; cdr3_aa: CASSVGEGGNQPQHF; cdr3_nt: TGTGCCAGCAGCGTAGGGGAGGGAGGCAATCAGCCCCAGCATTTT
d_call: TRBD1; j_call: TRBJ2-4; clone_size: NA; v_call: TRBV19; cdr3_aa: CASSIASTGSIQYF; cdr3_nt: TGTGCCAGTAGTATAGCCTCGACAGGGAGCATTCAGTACTTC
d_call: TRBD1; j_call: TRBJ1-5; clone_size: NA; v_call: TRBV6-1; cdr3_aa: CASSGDPRRTGAYSNQPQHF; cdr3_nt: TGTGCCAGCAGTGGGGACCCTAGGAGGACAGGAGCCTATAGCAATCAGCCCCAGCATTTT
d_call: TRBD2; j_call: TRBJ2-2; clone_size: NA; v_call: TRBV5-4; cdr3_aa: CASSPRTSNTGELFF; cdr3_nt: TGTGCCAGCAGCCCCCGGACTAGCAACACCGGGGAGCTGTTTTTT
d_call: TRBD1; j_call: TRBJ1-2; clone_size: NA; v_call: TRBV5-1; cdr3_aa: CASSPGTVANYGYTF; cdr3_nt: TGCGCCAGCAGCCCGGGGACAGTAGCTAACTATGGCTACACCTTC
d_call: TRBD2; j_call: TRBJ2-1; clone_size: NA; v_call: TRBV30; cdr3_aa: CAFRASGSLRGAFF; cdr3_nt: TGTGCCTTTAGGGCTAGCGGGAGCCTTAGGGGGGCGTTCTTC
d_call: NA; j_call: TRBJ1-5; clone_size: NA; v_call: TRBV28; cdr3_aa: CASSPLQINQPQHF; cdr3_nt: TGTGCCAGCAGTCCTCTACAGATCAATCAGCCCCAGCATTTT
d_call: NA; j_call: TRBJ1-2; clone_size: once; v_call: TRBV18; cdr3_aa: CASSPGAGDGYTF; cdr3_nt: TGTGCCAGCTCCCCCGGTGCGGGGGATGGCTACACCTTC
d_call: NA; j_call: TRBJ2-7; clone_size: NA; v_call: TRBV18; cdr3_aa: CASSPSGVGEQYF; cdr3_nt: TGTGCCAGCTCACCATCAGGGGTGGGGGAGCAGTACTTC
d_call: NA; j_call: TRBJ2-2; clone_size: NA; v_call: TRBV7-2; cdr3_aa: CASSGPGELFF; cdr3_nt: TGTGCCAGCAGCGGGCCCGGGGAGCTGTTTTTT
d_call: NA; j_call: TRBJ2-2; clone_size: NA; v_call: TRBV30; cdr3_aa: CAWSVPKIRPGELFF; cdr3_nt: TGTGCCTGGAGTGTCCCTAAGATACGTCCCGGGGAGCTGTTTTTT
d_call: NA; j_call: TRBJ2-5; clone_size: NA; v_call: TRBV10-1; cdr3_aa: CASSETLQETQYF; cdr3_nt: TGCGCCAGCAGTGAAACTTTACAAGAGACCCAGTACTTC
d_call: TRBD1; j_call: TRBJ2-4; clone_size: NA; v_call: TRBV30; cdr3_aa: CAWRPQGVNIQYF; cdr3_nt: TGTGCCTGGAGACCACAGGGGGTAAACATTCAGTACTTC
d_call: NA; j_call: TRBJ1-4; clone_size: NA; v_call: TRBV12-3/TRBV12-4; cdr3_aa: CASSLAGAEKLFF; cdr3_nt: TGTGCCAGCAGTTTAGCGGGGGCTGAAAAACTGTTTTTT
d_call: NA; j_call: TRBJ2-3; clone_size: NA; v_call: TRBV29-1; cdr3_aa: CSVEESTGSPDTQYF; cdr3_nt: TGCAGCGTTGAAGAATCAACAGGGTCCCCAGATACGCAGTATTTT
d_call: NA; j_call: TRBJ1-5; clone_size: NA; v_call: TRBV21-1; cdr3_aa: CASSKGRGGRGNQPQHF; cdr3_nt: TGTGCCAGCAGCAAAGGGCGAGGGGGAAGGGGCAATCAGCCCCAGCATTTT
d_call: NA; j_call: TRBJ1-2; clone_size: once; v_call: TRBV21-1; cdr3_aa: CASSTLGQGHTGHYGYTF; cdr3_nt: TGTGCCAGCAGCACACTCGGACAGGGGCACACGGGGCACTATGGCTACACCTTC
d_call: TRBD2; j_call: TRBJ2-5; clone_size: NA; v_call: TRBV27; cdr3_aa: CASRRLAGGGQETQYF; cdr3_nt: TGTGCCAGCAGAAGACTAGCGGGAGGGGGTCAAGAGACCCAGTACTTC
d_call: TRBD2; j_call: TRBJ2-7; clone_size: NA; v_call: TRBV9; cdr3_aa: CASSVELAGPYEQYF; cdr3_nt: TGTGCCAGCAGCGTAGAACTAGCGGGGCCCTACGAGCAGTACTTC
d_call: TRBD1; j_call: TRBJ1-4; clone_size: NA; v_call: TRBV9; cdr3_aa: CASSVGGQGNEKLFF; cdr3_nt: TGTGCCAGCAGCGTGGGGGGACAGGGAAATGAAAAACTGTTTTTT
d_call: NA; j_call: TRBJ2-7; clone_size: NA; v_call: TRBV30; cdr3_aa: CASNTREGYEQYF; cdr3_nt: TGTGCCTCCAACACGCGGGAAGGGTACGAGCAGTACTTC
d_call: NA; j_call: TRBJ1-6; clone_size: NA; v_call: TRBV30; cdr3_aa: CAWSTEDIRYNSPLHF; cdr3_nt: TGTGCCTGGAGTACCGAGGACATCCGCTATAATTCACCCCTCCACTTT
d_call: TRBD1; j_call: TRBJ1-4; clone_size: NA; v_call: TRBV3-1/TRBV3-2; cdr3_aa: CVNGGDRDNEKLFF; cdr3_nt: TGCGTAAACGGAGGGGACAGGGATAATGAAAAACTGTTTTTT